The rows below give T cell receptor beta chains drawn from one sample of a study of persistence of HIV-infected CD4 T cells. Antigens of these TCRs are unknown. Method: immunoSEQ multiplex PCR; TCRdb's copy keeps in-frame clones and lacks some. The sample has more than 35,000 clones, about 85% seen once. The material was CD4+ T cells sorted from PBMCs after approximately 19-hour stimulation, obtained from a patient who received antiretroviral therapy. These receptors were collected from an adult man with HIV who was CMV-seropositive. Both conserved end residues are part of each CDR3. The D gene is left open where the match is weak. Where a row states a size, it is once, few, many or the class of an expanded clone; other rows omit it.

>.|TRBJ1-3|.|TRBV18
CASSPGGQLSGNTIYF
TGTGCCAGCTCACCGGGGGGACAACTCTCTGGAAACACCATATATTTT
>.|TRBJ2-3|.|TRBV6-5
CASTPRGTDTQYF
TGTGCCAGCACCCCCCGGGGCACAGATACGCAGTATTTT
>TRBD1|TRBJ1-2|.|TRBV28
CASSPIARGGRKGDGYTF
TGTGCCAGCAGTCCAATCGCCAGGGGGGGCAGGAAAGGCGATGGCTACACCTTC
>TRBD2|TRBJ2-3|.|TRBV28
CASSFRSRGGTQYF
TGTGCCAGCAGTTTTCGGTCGCGCGGGGGTACGCAGTATTTT
>TRBD1|TRBJ1-1|.|TRBV6-1
CASSSIRGPTEAFF
TGTGCCAGCAGTTCTATTAGGGGGCCCACTGAAGCTTTCTTT
>.|TRBJ1-2|once|TRBV10-1
CASGGWGRGDRSNYGYTF
TGCGCCAGCGGGGGGTGGGGCAGGGGAGATCGGTCTAACTATGGCTACACCTTC
>.|TRBJ2-7|.|TRBV3-1/TRBV3-2
CASSRGDEQYF
TGTGCCAGCAGCCGGGGGGACGAGCAGTACTTC
>.|TRBJ1-1|.|TRBV5-1
CASSLGRGGLNTEAFF
TGCGCCAGCAGCTTGGGGAGGGGTGGGTTGAACACTGAAGCTTTCTTT
>.|TRBJ1-2|.|TRBV15
CATQPGANYGYTF
TGTGCCACCCAACCGGGCGCGAACTATGGCTACACCTTC
>.|TRBJ2-1|medium-sized|TRBV5-1
CASSALGDYNEQFF
TGCGCCAGCAGCGCCCTGGGGGATTACAATGAGCAGTTCTTC
>.|TRBJ1-5|.|TRBV7-9
CASSLAGDSNQPQHF
TGTGCCAGCAGCTTAGCCGGGGATAGCAATCAGCCCCAGCATTTT
>.|TRBJ1-4|.|TRBV10-1
CASSPTRRNEKLFF
TGCGCCAGCAGTCCGACCCGACGGAATGAAAAACTGTTTTTT
>TRBD1|TRBJ2-3|.|TRBV24-1
CASSGQGTDTQYF
TGTGCCAGCTCGGGACAGGGGACAGATACGCAGTATTTT
>.|TRBJ2-3|.|TRBV12-3/TRBV12-4
CASSLGDTQYF
TGTGCCAGCAGTCTTGGGGATACGCAGTATTTT
>.|TRBJ2-2|.|TRBV29-1
CSVEVEGRTVGGELFF
TGCAGCGTTGAAGTGGAAGGACGGACGGTGGGCGGGGAGCTGTTTTTT
>.|TRBJ2-6|.|TRBV19
CASSLRTFPGANVLTF
TGTGCCAGTAGTTTACGGACCTTTCCTGGGGCCAACGTCCTGACTTTC
>.|TRBJ1-6|.|TRBV6-5
CASRSSYNSPLHF
TGTGCCTCCAGAAGCTCCTATAATTCACCCCTCCACTTT
>TRBD2|TRBJ2-3|.|TRBV3-1/TRBV3-2
CASSFLTSGGRGTDTQYF
TGTGCCAGCAGCTTCTTGACTAGCGGGGGGCGGGGGACAGATACGCAGTATTTT
>.|TRBJ1-6|few|TRBV7-9
CASSLEQGRSPLHF
TGTGCCAGCAGCTTAGAACAGGGTCGGTCACCCCTCCACTTT
>.|TRBJ1-1|once|TRBV30
CAWSRQRVAFF
TGTGCCTGGAGTAGACAACGGGTAGCTTTCTTT
>.|TRBJ1-6|.|TRBV6-5
CASSYSAFHNSPLHF
TGTGCCAGCAGTTACTCGGCATTCCATAATTCACCCCTCCACTTT
>.|TRBJ1-5|.|TRBV29-1
CSVRTGSGNQPQHF
TGCAGCGTTCGTACAGGGTCAGGCAATCAGCCCCAGCATTTT
>TRBD1|TRBJ1-1|.|TRBV6-5
CATRGEATEAFF
TGTGCCACCAGGGGGGAGGCAACTGAAGCTTTCTTT
>.|TRBJ1-5|few|TRBV6-6
CASSLGLRYNQPQHF
TGTGCCAGCAGTTTAGGACTTAGGTACAATCAGCCCCAGCATTTT
>.|TRBJ2-3|.|TRBV3-1/TRBV3-2
CASSRATDTQYF
TGTGCCAGCAGCCGAGCAACAGATACGCAGTATTTT
>.|TRBJ2-7|.|TRBV12-5
CASGFSGTGYEQYF
TGTGCTAGTGGTTTTAGTGGGACGGGCTACGAGCAGTACTTC
>.|TRBJ1-5|.|TRBV19
CASSIRRGLNQPQHF
TGTGCCAGTAGTATAAGGCGGGGGCTCAATCAGCCCCAGCATTTT
>.|TRBJ2-3|few|TRBV6-5
CASSSPFGVSTDTQYF
TGTGCCAGCAGTTCGCCGTTCGGGGTTAGCACAGATACGCAGTATTTT
>.|TRBJ1-5|.|TRBV19
CASSLPGGARQPQHF
TGTGCCAGTAGTCTTCCCGGAGGGGCTCGGCAGCCCCAGCATTTT
>.|TRBJ1-5|.|TRBV12-3/TRBV12-4
CASSLLDRGPQHF
TGTGCCAGCAGTTTATTGGATCGGGGGCCCCAGCATTTT
>.|TRBJ2-2|.|TRBV6-5
CASSVRSGGTGELFF
TGTGCCAGCAGCGTTCGATCGGGTGGCACCGGGGAGCTGTTTTTT
>TRBD2|TRBJ2-2|.|TRBV10-3
CAISGPSGLNTGELFF
TGTGCCATCAGTGGGCCTAGCGGGCTAAACACCGGGGAGCTGTTTTTT
>.|TRBJ2-7|medium-sized|TRBV2
CASNLYYEQYF
TGTGCCAGCAATTTATACTACGAGCAGTACTTC
>TRBD1|TRBJ2-7|.|TRBV4-1
CASSQGDRANEQYF
TGCGCCAGCAGCCAGGGGGACAGGGCCAACGAGCAGTACTTC
>.|TRBJ1-1|.|TRBV18
CASSPGRGTEAFF
TGTGCCAGCTCACCAGGGCGGGGCACTGAAGCTTTCTTT
>.|TRBJ1-5|.|TRBV28
CASSPPGAKGPQHF
TGTGCCAGCAGCCCCCCCGGGGCGAAGGGGCCCCAGCATTTT
>TRBD2|TRBJ2-7|.|TRBV4-1
CASSPLEVAGSEQYF
TGCGCCAGCAGCCCTCTGGAGGTAGCGGGGAGCGAGCAGTACTTC
>TRBD2|TRBJ2-1|.|TRBV4-1
CASSQVRGGSYNEQFF
TGCGCCAGCAGCCAAGTCCGGGGGGGGTCTTACAATGAGCAGTTCTTC
>.|TRBJ1-5|.|TRBV5-8
CASSLGPTVNQPQHF
TGTGCCAGCAGCTTGGGACCGACAGTCAATCAGCCCCAGCATTTT
>.|TRBJ1-4|.|TRBV9
CASSVSPREGEKLFF
TGTGCCAGCAGCGTATCTCCCAGGGAAGGTGAAAAACTGTTTTTT
>.|TRBJ2-2|.|TRBV19
CATFRRDGTTGELFF
TGTGCCACCTTTAGAAGGGATGGTACCACCGGGGAGCTGTTTTTT
>.|TRBJ1-6|.|TRBV30
CAWSDWGRGNSPLHF
TGTGCCTGGAGTGATTGGGGACGTGGTAATTCACCCCTCCACTTT
>.|TRBJ1-2|.|TRBV6-5
CASRASGTRGYTF
TGTGCCAGCAGGGCGTCGGGGACGCGGGGCTACACCTTC
>.|TRBJ1-5|.|TRBV6-1
CASSELEDQPQHF
TGTGCCAGCAGTGAGTTGGAAGATCAGCCCCAGCATTTT
>.|TRBJ2-2|.|TRBV5-4
CASSPDGTNTGELFF
TGTGCCAGCAGCCCCGACGGAACGAACACCGGGGAGCTGTTTTTT